The 4 T cell receptor beta chains below all came from one sample that was sequenced in a study of control samples from healthy donors and cancer patients. Assay used: immunoSEQ multiplex PCR; TCRdb lists only in-frame clones, some missing. Of about 160,000 clones in the sample, approximately 90% were seen once. Sequenced material: blood. These TCRs come from a man in his thirties or forties in good health.

This chain uses TRBV9 with TRBJ1-3, with 8 nucleotides matching TRBD1. The CDR3 is 15 amino acids. Trimming took 2 bases from V and 0 from J; bases not matched to a gene: 1. Per the germline V gene, CDR1 is SGDLS and CDR2 is YYNGEE. The DNA of the CDR3 is TGTGCCAGCAGCGTCGGACAGGGCTCTGGAAACACCATATATTTT. Translated, it gives CASSVGQGSGNTIYF. The whole variable domain, remainder taken from reference TRBV9 and TRBJ1-3, is DSGVTQTPKHLITATGQRVTLRCSPRSGDLSVYWYQQSLDQGLQFLIQYYNGEERAKGNILERFSAQQFPDLHSELNLSSLELGDSALYFCASSVGQGSGNTIYFGEGSWLTVV.

The chain is built from TRBV5-5 and TRBJ1-4; unclear D gene. V shed 2 bases and J shed 6 bases, with 11 bases lying between them. Germline CDR1 SGHKS, CDR2 YYEKEE (reference sequence). The CDR3 spans 14 residues. The CDR3 DNA is TGTGCCAGCAGCTTCCTGTCGCGGGATGAAAAACTGTTTTTT. Its protein product is CASSFLSRDEKLFF.

V gene TRBV28 combines with J gene TRBJ1-2; D is ambiguous. The CDR3 totals 13 residues. V shed 4 bases and J shed 4 bases, with 10 bases lying between them. Germline assignment: CDR1 MDHEN and CDR2 SYDVKM. CDR3 protein: CASSWARVYGYTF. The DNA for the CDR3 is TGTGCCAGCAGTTGGGCACGGGTCTATGGCTACACCTTC.

The chain links TRBV5-1 to TRBJ2-5, with D hard to call. The germline gives CDR1 SGHRS, CDR2 YFSETQ. V lost 0 bases and J 5 bases, leaving 5 bases between the germline ends. The CDR3 has 12 amino acids. CDR3 sequence: CASSLAGETQYF. The CDR3 DNA reads TGCGCCAGCAGCTTGGCCGGGGAGACCCAGTACTTC.